This passage covers 17 T cell receptor beta chains from one sample sequenced in a study of blood T cell repertoires in COVID-19. Generated by immunoSEQ multiplex PCR, the TCRdb table keeps only in-frame clones and is missing some. Counted here are about 170,000 clones, around four fifths occurring once; the ten biggest clones make up about 2.5%. Source material: peripheral blood. These receptors all stem from a woman of 80 years or more with COVID-19, enrolled during active disease.

The rearrangement joins TRBV28 to TRBJ2-7; D is perhaps TRBD2 (6 bases). Trimming cost V 5 bases and J 4 bases, with 12 bases left between them. The CDR3 runs 13 residues. The germline V gene encodes CDR1 MDHEN and CDR2 SYDVKM. CDR3: CASSIIGLYEQYF. In DNA form, the CDR3 reads TGTGCCAGCAGTATCATTGGACTATACGAGCAGTACTTC. The whole variable domain, filled in from reference TRBV28 and TRBJ2-7, reads DVKVTQSSRYLVKRTGEKVFLECVQDMDHENMFWYRQDPGLGLRLIYFSYDVKMKEKGDIPEGYSVSREKKERFSLILESASTNQTSMYLCASSIIGLYEQYFGPGTRLTVT.

This clone was counted a few times. The chain employs TRBV5-1 and TRBJ1-2; TRBD1 matches 7 bases. CDR3 size: 15 residues. Losses at the gene ends were 3 bases for V and 3 bases for J; bases not matched to a gene: 8. CDR1 SGHRS and CDR2 YFSETQ come from the germline V gene. The CDR3: CASSSLTGRYYGYTF. CDR3 coding DNA: TGCGCCAGCAGCTCCTTGACAGGGAGGTACTATGGCTACACCTTC.

The chain links TRBV9 to TRBJ2-1, with TRBD2 matching over 7 bases. Germline V CDR1 and CDR2: SGDLS, YYNGEE. The CDR3 is 13 residues long. Trimming removed 5 bases from V and 5 bases from J; junction bases left unmatched: 4. CDR3 residues: CASSRDYNNEQFF. The CDR3 nucleotides are TGTGCCAGCAGTCGGGACTATAACAATGAGCAGTTCTTC.

This chain connects TRBV20-1 to TRBJ1-1; D might be TRBD1 (6 bases). Germline V lookup: CDR1 DFQATT, CDR2 SNEGSKA (reference sequence). V was cut by 3 bases and J by 5 bases, with 16 bases left in between. This CDR3 has 14 residues. The CDR3 DNA sequence: TGCAGTGCTAGTACCCCTCTCAGGGGAACTGAAGCTTTCTTT. Residues: CSASTPLRGTEAFF.

J is TRBJ2-7 and V is TRBV5-3; D unresolved. TRBV5-3 is annotated as an ORF whose role is uncertain. The CDR3 length is 15 residues. V was clipped by 3 bases and J by 5 bases, with 18 bases between them. The CDR3: CARSSNRVLDHEQYF. As DNA, the CDR3 is TGTGCCAGAAGCTCGAACCGGGTCTTGGATCACGAGCAGTACTTC.

This clone was observed a single time. The chain joins TRBV21-1 to TRBJ2-3; the table's TRBD2 call for D was not verified on the DNA. TRBV21-1 is a pseudogene locus. The CDR3 runs 16 residues. The CDR3 reads CASSSLTSGVTDTQYF. As DNA, the CDR3 is TGTGCCAGCAGCTCCTTGACTAGCGGGGTCACAGATACGCAGTATTTT.

The chain recombines TRBV18 with TRBJ1-1; no firm D call. V lost 3 bases and J 0 bases, leaving 20 bases between the germline ends. Germline-derived CDR1 and CDR2 are KGHSH and LQKENI. This CDR3 comprises 18 residues. CDR3 amino acids: CASSPQRQSLIMNTEAFF. CDR3 nucleotide sequence: TGTGCCAGCTCACCGCAGCGGCAGAGTCTTATAATGAACACTGAAGCTTTCTTT.

As DNA, the CDR3 is TGCGCCAGCAGCTCCGGAGGGTTAGTCTACAATGAGCAGTTCTTC. Amino acid sequence: CASSSGGLVYNEQFF. The V and J genes are TRBV5-1 and TRBJ2-1; possible D gene TRBD2, 6 bases. This CDR3 has 15 residues. V was cut by 3 bases and J by 3 bases, with 13 bases left in between. Germline V gives CDR1 SGHRS, CDR2 YFSETQ. The entire variable domain, with the rest obtained from reference TRBV5-1 and TRBJ2-1, is as follows: KAGVTQTPRYLIKTRGQQVTLSCSPISGHRSVSWYQQTPGQGLQFLFEYFSETQRNKGNFPGRFSGRQFSNSRSEMNVSTLELGDSALYLCASSSGGLVYNEQFFGPGTRLTVL.

The rearrangement links TRBV27 to TRBJ2-4; D might be TRBD1 (6 bases). The V end was cut by 4 bases, the J end by 6 bases, with 16 bases between. The CDR3 covers 15 residues. In germline, CDR1 is MNHEY, CDR2 SMNVEV (reference sequence). CDR3 amino acids: CASSWDTGWGNIQYF. For the CDR3, the DNA is TGTGCCAGCAGTTGGGACACAGGGTGGGGAAACATTCAGTACTTC.

The chain couples TRBV10-3 to TRBJ2-1; 7 bases align to TRBD2. The ends lost 0 bases at V and 9 bases at J; junction bases unmatched: 5. The CDR3 loop spans 14 amino acids. Germline CDR1 reads ENHRY; CDR2 reads SYGVKD. The DNA of the CDR3 is TGTGCCATCAGTGAGTCAGGCGGGAGTACTGAGCAGTTCTTC. It translates to CAISESGGSTEQFF.

CDR3 coding DNA: TGCGCCAGCAGTCTCGACAGGGGGCAGTTCGGGGAGCTGTTTTTT. Protein sequence: CASSLDRGQFGELFF. The chain recombines TRBV4-3 with TRBJ2-2; 10 bases are shared with TRBD1. This CDR3 is 15 amino acids long. The V gene's germline CDR1 is LGHNA and CDR2 YSLEER. V lost 6 bases to trimming and J lost 7 bases; unmatched junction nucleotides: 8.

V and J are TRBV18 and TRBJ1-5, with D possibly being TRBD1 (5 bases). V lost 3 bases and J lost 1, with 19 bases in between. The germline CDR1 and CDR2 sequences are KGHSH and LQKENI. This CDR3 has 18 amino acids. The CDR3 loop is CASSPISGGAGSNQPQHF. The CDR3 region has the DNA TGTGCCAGCTCACCGATTTCCGGAGGGGCAGGGAGCAATCAGCCCCAGCATTTT. The full variable domain, in which reference TRBV18 and TRBJ1-5 provide the parts outside the CDR3, is NAGVMQNPRHLVRRRGQEARLRCSPMKGHSHVYWYRQLPEEGLKFMVYLQKENIIDESGMPKERFSAEFPKEGPSILRIQQVVRGDSAAYFCASSPISGGAGSNQPQHFGDGTRLSIL.

The chain combines TRBV4-2 with TRBJ1-5; TRBD1 is a possible D gene (5 bases). The CDR3 has 15 residues. Trimming cost V 0 bases and J 4 bases, with 10 bases left between them. The germline V gene has CDR1 LGHNA and CDR2 YNFKEQ. CDR3 residues: CASSQEGRVNQPQHF. The CDR3 DNA reads TGTGCCAGCAGCCAAGAAGGCAGGGTTAATCAGCCCCAGCATTTT.

The table lists this clone with a count of one. The chain uses TRBV25-1 and TRBJ2-7; 8 bases fit TRBD1. The junction had 10 bases not matched to a gene; V was cut back by 6 bases and J by 3 bases. CDR3 length equals 15 residues. CDR1 is MGHDK and CDR2 is SYGVNS in the germline V gene. The CDR3 is CASSLDRGLGYEQYF. The CDR3 DNA reads as TGTGCCAGCAGCCTCGACAGGGGATTGGGCTACGAGCAGTACTTC.

A few counts support this clone. V gene TRBV5-1 combines with J gene TRBJ1-1; 8 bases match TRBD1. Trimming cost V 0 bases and J 4 bases; bases outside gene matches: 5. This CDR3 is 15 amino acids long. From germline, CDR1 is SGHRS and CDR2 YFSETQ. For the CDR3, the DNA is TGCGCCAGCAGCTTGGCAGGACAGGGCTTCACTGAAGCTTTCTTT. Translating gives CASSLAGQGFTEAFF.

This chain links TRBV18 with TRBJ1-4; D may be TRBD1 (6 bases). Per germline, CDR1 KGHSH and CDR2 LQKENI. This CDR3 has 20 residues. V was pared by 3 bases and J by 0 bases, with 23 bases between. CDR3 residues: CASSPRQAPGLIATNEKLFF. CDR3 coding DNA: TGTGCCAGCTCACCGAGACAGGCGCCTGGATTAATTGCAACTAATGAAAAACTGTTTTTT.

This rearrangement joins TRBV27 to TRBJ1-2; no reliable D call. The CDR3 spans 13 residues. Between the trimmed V and J ends, which lost 2 bases and 4 bases, there was a span of 8 bases. Per germline, CDR1 MNHEY and CDR2 SMNVEV (reference sequence). The CDR3 reads CASSLQEGYGYTF. The CDR3 coding sequence is TGTGCCAGCAGTTTACAGGAGGGCTATGGCTACACCTTC.